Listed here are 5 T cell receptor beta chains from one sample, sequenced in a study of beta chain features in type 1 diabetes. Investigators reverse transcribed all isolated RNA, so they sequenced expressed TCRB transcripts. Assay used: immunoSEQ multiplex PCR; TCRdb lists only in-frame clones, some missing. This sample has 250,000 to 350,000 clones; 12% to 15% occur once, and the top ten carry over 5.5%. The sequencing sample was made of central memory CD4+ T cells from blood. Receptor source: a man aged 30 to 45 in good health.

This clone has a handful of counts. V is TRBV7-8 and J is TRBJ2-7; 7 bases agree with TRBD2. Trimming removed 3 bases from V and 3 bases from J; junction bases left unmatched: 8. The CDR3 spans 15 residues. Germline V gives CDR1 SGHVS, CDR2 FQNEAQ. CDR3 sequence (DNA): TGTGCCAGCAGCTTTGGGGGGGGAGCCCACTACGAGCAGTACGTC. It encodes CASSFGGGAHYEQYV.

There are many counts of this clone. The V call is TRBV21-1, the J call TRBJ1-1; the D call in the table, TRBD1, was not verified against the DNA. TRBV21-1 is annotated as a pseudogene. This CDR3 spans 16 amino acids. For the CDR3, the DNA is TGTGCCAGCAGCAAAGCGGGGACAGGGTGGAACACTGAAGCTTTCTTT. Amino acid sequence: CASSKAGTGWNTEAFF.

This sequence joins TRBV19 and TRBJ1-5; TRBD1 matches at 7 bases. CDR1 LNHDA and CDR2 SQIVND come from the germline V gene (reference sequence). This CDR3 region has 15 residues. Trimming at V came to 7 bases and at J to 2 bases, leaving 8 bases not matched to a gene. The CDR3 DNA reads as TGTGCCAGTAACCCAGGGGGGCGAGGCAATCAGCCCCAGCATTTT. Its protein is CASNPGGRGNQPQHF.

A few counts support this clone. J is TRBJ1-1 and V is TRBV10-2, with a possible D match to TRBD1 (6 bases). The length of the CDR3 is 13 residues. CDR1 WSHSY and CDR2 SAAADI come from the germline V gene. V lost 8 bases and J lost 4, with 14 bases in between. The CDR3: CASLGGRVTEAFF. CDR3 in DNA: TGCGCCAGCCTGGGGGGGCGCGTCACTGAAGCTTTCTTT.

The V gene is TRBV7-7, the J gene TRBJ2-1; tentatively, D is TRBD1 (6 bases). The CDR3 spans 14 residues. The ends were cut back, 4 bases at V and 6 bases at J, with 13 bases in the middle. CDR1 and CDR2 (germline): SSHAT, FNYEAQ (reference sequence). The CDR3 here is CASSSRGPGNEQFF. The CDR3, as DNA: TGTGCCAGCAGCTCCAGGGGCCCGGGCAATGAGCAGTTCTTC.